The 17 T cell receptor beta chains in this list originate from one sample, sequenced in a study of healthy donors' naive CD4 and CD8 T cells. Each TCR library used roughly 490 ng of total RNA and a linear amplification protocol. A single record per CDR3 protein comes from TCRdb applying MiXCR to the reads. The table lists about 200,000 distinct CDR3 sequences, 74% of them singletons, with about 2.3% in the top ten. The sample was naive CD4+ and CD8+ T cells sorted from blood, pooled from several donors. The receptors stem from a pool of human donors in good health; the sample pools cells from several healthy donors.

The chain links TRBV19 to TRBJ1-1; D remains ambiguous. CDR1 is LNHDA and CDR2 is SQIVND in the germline V gene (reference sequence). The CDR3 is 15 amino acids. V dropped 3 bases and J dropped 1 base, with 12 bases sitting between them. The chain's CDR3 is CASSIVGRPNTEAFF. In nucleotides, the CDR3 is TGTGCCAGTAGTATCGTCGGACGGCCGAACACTGAAGCTTTCTTT.

V usage is TRBV5-1 and J usage is TRBJ2-7; 9 bases are shared with TRBD1. The CDR3 loop spans 15 amino acids. Germline-derived CDR1 and CDR2 are SGHRS and YFSETQ. V dropped 3 bases and J dropped 7; count of bases not matched to a gene: 11. The CDR3 DNA is TGCGCCAGCAGCTCAGAACCGGGACAGGGTTCGGAGCAGTACTTC. Its translation: CASSSEPGQGSEQYF. Combining the CDR3 with reference TRBV5-1 and TRBJ2-7 gives the whole variable domain KAGVTQTPRYLIKTRGQQVTLSCSPISGHRSVSWYQQTPGQGLQFLFEYFSETQRNKGNFPGRFSGRQFSNSRSEMNVSTLELGDSALYLCASSSEPGQGSEQYFGPGTRLTVT.

This clonotype has just a few counts. The chain combines TRBV30 with TRBJ2-1; 11 bases map to TRBD2. This CDR3 is 14 amino acids long. V gave up 5 bases and J gave up 7 bases; unmatched junction bases: 7. Germline V gene lookup returns CDR1 GTSNPN and CDR2 SVGIG (reference sequence). CDR3 DNA sequence: TGTGCCTGGGGTAGCGGGAGGGCCCGAAATGAGCAGTTCTTC. Amino acids: CAWGSGRARNEQFF.

The chain combines TRBV6-5 with TRBJ2-3; D is uncertain. Germline V lookup: CDR1 MNHEY, CDR2 SVGAGI. V lost 6 bases, J lost 0 bases, and 7 bases lay in between. The CDR3 extends over 13 amino acids. The CDR3 DNA follows: TGTGCCAGCAGGCTCAGGAGCACAGATACGCAGTATTTT. Its translation is CASRLRSTDTQYF.

The chain recombines TRBV29-1 with TRBJ2-2; D might be TRBD1 (5 bases). The CDR3 extends over 14 amino acids. V dropped 5 bases and J dropped 1 base, with 11 bases sitting between them. In germline, CDR1 is SQVTM, CDR2 ANQGSEA. CDR3 loop: CSVHGHLNTGELFF. CDR3 in DNA: TGCAGCGTTCACGGACACCTGAACACCGGGGAGCTGTTTTTT.

V and J are TRBV29-1 and TRBJ2-7, with no clear D. The V and J ends lost 2 bases and 3 bases respectively, with 8 bases between them. Germline V gene lookup returns CDR1 SQVTM and CDR2 ANQGSEA. This CDR3 is built from 12 residues. The CDR3 here is CSVEHTNYEQYF. The DNA of the CDR3 is TGCAGCGTTGAACACACCAACTACGAGCAGTACTTC.

The chain combines TRBV2 with TRBJ2-2; the D gene is possibly TRBD1 (5 bases). This CDR3 has 14 residues. V was shortened by 6 bases and J by 9 bases, with 17 bases between the two germline ends. Germline V lookup: CDR1 SNHLY, CDR2 FYNNEI. CDR3 bases: TGTGCCAGCAGGCAGGGTACACCCGGCAGGGAGCTGTTTTTT. Its protein product is CASRQGTPGRELFF.

J is TRBJ1-1 and V is TRBV20-1; D is uncertain. In germline, CDR1 is DFQATT, CDR2 SNEGSKA (reference sequence). The CDR3 length is 13 residues. The V gene lost 0 bases and the J gene lost 0 bases, with 5 bases spanning the gap. The CDR3 DNA reads TGCAGTGCTAGAGATCTACTGAACACTGAAGCTTTCTTT. Amino acid sequence: CSARDLLNTEAFF.

This clonotype was detected only a few times. The chain links TRBV19 to TRBJ2-7; tentatively, D is TRBD1 or TRBD2 (5 bases each). Trimming took off 6 bases at V and 4 bases at J, with 19 bases between the two ends. Looked up from germline, CDR1 is LNHDA and CDR2 is SQIVND (reference sequence). The CDR3 spans 15 residues. CDR3 DNA: TGTGCCAGTAGAACCACCGGGGCTGATATTTACGAGCAGTACTTC. It yields the protein CASRTTGADIYEQYF. The variable domain in full, with the rest retrieved from reference TRBV19 and TRBJ2-7, is DGGITQSPKYLFRKEGQNVTLSCEQNLNHDAMYWYRQDPGQGLRLIYYSQIVNDFQKGDIAEGYSVSREKKESFPLTVTSAQKNPTAFYLCASRTTGADIYEQYFGPGTRLTVT.

The rearrangement joins TRBV29-1 to TRBJ1-1, with TRBD1 matching over 7 bases. J gave up 0 bases and V 3 bases, and 1 base lay outside the gene matches. This CDR3 is 13 amino acids long. Germline CDR1 and CDR2: SQVTM and ANQGSEA. The CDR3 loop is CSVDDRVNTEAFF. The CDR3 nucleotides read TGCAGCGTTGATGACAGGGTGAACACTGAAGCTTTCTTT.

The sample holds a few counts of this clonotype. The rearrangement joins TRBV18 to TRBJ2-3, with a tentative D call TRBD2 (5 bases). The CDR3 runs to 12 residues. Trimming stripped 5 bases from V and 3 bases from J, with 6 bases between. CDR1 KGHSH and CDR2 LQKENI come from the germline V gene. The CDR3 region has the DNA TGTGCCAGCTCATCGGGAACAGATACGCAGTATTTT. Protein sequence: CASSSGTDTQYF.

The chain joins TRBV29-1 to TRBJ1-2; D gene ambiguous. The CDR3 loop spans 14 amino acids. V was shortened by 0 bases and J by 2 bases, with 10 bases between the two germline ends. Germline values: CDR1 SQVTM, CDR2 ANQGSEA. The CDR3 is CSVEERARNYGYTF. The CDR3 DNA is TGCAGCGTTGAAGAGCGGGCCAGGAACTATGGCTACACCTTC.

The chain combines TRBV29-1 with TRBJ2-5, with D perhaps matching TRBD1 (6 bases). The CDR3 spans 12 residues. Germline assignment: CDR1 SQVTM and CDR2 ANQGSEA. The V end was cut by 7 bases, the J end by 3 bases, with 12 bases between. The CDR3 coding sequence is TGCAGCGCTAGCAGACAGGAAGAGACCCAGTACTTC. As protein: CSASRQEETQYF. Using reference TRBV29-1 and TRBJ2-5 for the parts outside the CDR3, the full variable domain is SAVISQKPSRDICQRGTSLTIQCQVDSQVTMMFWYRQQPGQSLTLIATANQGSEATYESGFVIDKFPISRPNLTFSTLTVSNMSPEDSSIYLCSASRQEETQYFGPGTRLLVL.

This clonotype was seen more than once but under ten times. V is TRBV6-2 or TRBV6-3 and J is TRBJ2-5; D unresolved. This CDR3 is 12 amino acids long. The V gene lost 4 bases and the J gene lost 5 bases, with 8 bases spanning the gap. Germline CDR1 reads MNHEY; CDR2 reads SVGEGT. In DNA form, the CDR3 reads TGTGCCAGCAGTTCGCTTACGGAGACCCAGTACTTC. Translating it yields CASSSLTETQYF.

This chain connects TRBV10-3 to TRBJ2-1; tentatively, D is TRBD2 (5 bases). Between the trimmed V and J ends, which lost 3 bases and 5 bases, there was a span of 17 bases. The CDR3 totals 16 residues. From germline, CDR1 is ENHRY and CDR2 SYGVKD. The CDR3 here is CAISERGSAPDNEQFF. The DNA for the CDR3 is TGTGCCATCAGTGAAAGAGGGAGCGCCCCCGACAATGAGCAGTTCTTC.

The genes are TRBV30 and TRBJ1-1; maybe TRBD1 (6 bases). The germline V gene encodes CDR1 GTSNPN and CDR2 SVGIG (reference sequence). The ends were cut back, 0 bases at V and 0 bases at J, with 17 bases in the middle. This CDR3 comprises 17 residues. DNA of the CDR3: TGTGCCTGGAGTGTACCATATGGGCCAGGGGTGAACACTGAAGCTTTCTTT. This encodes CAWSVPYGPGVNTEAFF. Full variable domain (rest looked up from reference TRBV30 and TRBJ1-1): SQTIHQWPATLVQPVGSPLSLECTVEGTSNPNLYWYRQAAGRGLQLLFYSVGIGQISSEVPQNLSASRPQDRQFILSSKKLLLSDSGFYLCAWSVPYGPGVNTEAFFGQGTRLTVV.

This clonotype was picked up one time. V is TRBV18 and J is TRBJ2-5, with 7 bases matching TRBD1. The junction had 2 bases not matched to a gene; V was cut back by 2 bases and J by 5 bases. The CDR3 runs to 13 residues. Per the germline V gene, CDR1 is KGHSH and CDR2 is LQKENI. CDR3 DNA: TGTGCCAGCTCACCAAGAGGGGGCGAGACCCAGTACTTC. Translated: CASSPRGGETQYF.